The T cell receptor (beta chain) under discussion was sequenced for a study of cytomegalovirus exposure and HLA in healthy donors. Concerning this clone itself: The antigen is undetermined.

Whole-study results and caveats: 164 TCR beta chains were listed as cytomegalovirus-associated. When presence/absence was analysed, sequencing depth was taken to be roughly uniform across donors. In an earlier analysis, in several hundred donors, most V segments appeared productive either ~90% or ~30% of the time. Across HLA loci, a later analysis found differing TCR association rates, with DRB1 most and HLA-C fewest.

The CDR3 is 13 residues long. V was pared by 6 bases and J by 2 bases, with 1 base of the junction left unmatched. Per germline, CDR1 MDHEN and CDR2 SYDVKM. 13 Jbeta primers and 60 Vbeta primers were used for the PCR. The table came from immunoSEQ multiplex PCR; TCRdb's copy has only in-frame clones and leaves some out. The sample records about 96,000 clones, 64% being singletons. The chain uses TRBV28 and TRBJ1-5, with TRBD1 identical over 7 bases. The sequencing input was PBMCs. The TCR comes from a man in his 60s in good health and CMV-seronegative. This chain's CDR3 is CASRQGGNQPQHF. The CDR3 coding sequence is TGTGCCAGCAGGCAGGGGGGCAATCAGCCCCAGCATTTT.